The next 29 T cell receptor beta chains were all read from a single sample in a study of cytomegalovirus exposure and HLA in healthy donors. The study ran its PCR with 60 Vbeta and 13 Jbeta primers. Only in-frame clones appear in the TCRdb table, and some are missing; sequencing was by immunoSEQ multiplex PCR. The table has about 110,000 clones, roughly four fifths seen once. Sequencing was performed on PBMCs. The receptors derive from a man aged 50 or older in good health and CMV-seronegative.

As regards this clone: Other DNA sequences in the same sample also yield this CDR3. This chain connects TRBV21-1 to TRBJ2-7; the table's D call, TRBD2, has no DNA check behind it. TRBV21-1 is assigned pseudogene status. The CDR3 is made up of 13 amino acids. The CDR3 region is CASIVARSYEQYV. The CDR3 DNA sequence: TGTGCCAGCATAGTTGCTAGGTCCTACGAGCAGTACGTC.

The chain is built from TRBV27 and TRBJ2-3; D call uncertain. V lost 5 bases and J 9 bases, leaving 15 bases between the germline ends. Germline V lookup: CDR1 MNHEY, CDR2 SMNVEV (reference sequence). This CDR3 has 13 amino acids. The DNA of the CDR3 is TGTGCCAGCAGTCCTACCTGGGCCCACACGCAGTATTTT. This translates into CASSPTWAHTQYF.

The chain carries TRBV28 and TRBJ1-2; D is possibly TRBD1 (5 bases). Trimming removed 5 bases from V and 4 bases from J, with 8 bases in between. The CDR3 contains 12 residues. Germline V gives CDR1 MDHEN, CDR2 SYDVKM. The CDR3 coding sequence is TGTGCCAGCAGTGCGCAGGGCTATGGCTACACCTTC. The encoded protein is CASSAQGYGYTF.

The rearrangement links TRBV12-5 to TRBJ1-3, with D possibly being TRBD1 (5 bases). The length of the CDR3 is 14 residues. Germline V gene sequence: CDR1 LGHNT, CDR2 FRNRAP. Trimming left V 7 bases short and J 8 bases short, with 18 bases between. CDR3 region: CASAPGLVGYTIYF. The CDR3 DNA reads as TGTGCTAGTGCCCCGGGACTAGTGGGATACACCATATATTTT.

This clone has only a few counts. The V gene is TRBV11-2, the J gene TRBJ2-5, with a weak D call TRBD1 (5 bases). The germline V gene has CDR1 SGHAT and CDR2 FQNNGV. CDR3 length equals 13 residues. Between the trimmed V and J ends, which lost 5 bases and 5 bases, there was a span of 12 bases. In nucleotides, the CDR3 is TGTGCCAGCAGCCGCACAGGTCTCGAGACCCAGTACTTC. Translating gives CASSRTGLETQYF.

The rearrangement links TRBV18 to TRBJ2-7, with D maybe TRBD2 (6 bases). The CDR3 length is 14 residues. CDR1 is KGHSH and CDR2 is LQKENI in the germline V gene. V was shortened by 8 bases and J by 5 bases, with 19 bases between the two germline ends. The CDR3 nucleotides are TGTGCCAGCCGGGGAGGCCAGGGTACCAACGAGCAGTACTTC. It translates to CASRGGQGTNEQYF.

The chain is built from TRBV27 and TRBJ1-6, with D possibly matching TRBD1 (6 bases). The CDR3 runs 15 residues. The V end lost 6 bases, the J end lost 4 bases, and 13 bases lay between the germline ends. Germline lookup yields CDR1 MNHEY and CDR2 SMNVEV (reference sequence). The CDR3 protein is CASSPPGQYNSPLHF. CDR3 nucleotide sequence: TGTGCCAGCAGCCCCCCCGGACAGTATAATTCACCCCTCCACTTT.

This clone was counted only a few times. The chain uses TRBV4-3 and TRBJ1-5; D uncertain. Looked up from germline, CDR1 is LGHNA and CDR2 is YSLEER. The CDR3 runs to 15 residues. Trimming shortened V by 0 bases and J by 5 bases, and 11 bases separated the two germline ends. CDR3 nucleotides: TGCGCCAGCAGCCAAGAACTAGGGTTGGATCAGCCCCAGCATTTT. It yields the protein CASSQELGLDQPQHF.

Details on this clone: The sample has other DNA sequences that encode this CDR3 too. The V call is TRBV19, the J call TRBJ2-5, with a weak D call TRBD2 (6 bases). V was cut by 4 bases and J by 5 bases, with 14 bases left in between. Per germline, CDR1 LNHDA and CDR2 SQIVND (reference sequence). CDR3 length: 14 residues. The CDR3 region has the DNA TGTGCCAGTAGTAGACGGCAGGAGGGCGAGACCCAGTACTTC. It yields the protein CASSRRQEGETQYF.

This clone has only one observation. The V call is TRBV10-3, the J call TRBJ1-5; the match to TRBD1 covers 10 bases. The CDR3 totals 19 residues. Germline V gene data show CDR1 as ENHRY and CDR2 as SYGVKD. Trimming removed 6 bases from V and 1 base from J; junction bases left unmatched: 15. The DNA for the CDR3 is TGTGCCATCAGGGCCCGGGACAGGGGCCAACCGGGGAGCAATCAGCCCCAGCATTTT. Translation: CAIRARDRGQPGSNQPQHF.

The gene calls are TRBV6-4 and TRBJ1-1; D not resolved. Per the germline V gene, CDR1 is MRHNA and CDR2 is SNTAGT. The CDR3 totals 14 residues. V was pared by 2 bases and J by 1 base, with 8 bases between. The CDR3 spells CASSDRHGNTEAFF. The CDR3 DNA reads as TGTGCCAGCAGTGACCGACACGGGAACACTGAAGCTTTCTTT.

This clone was counted only a few times. The rearrangement links TRBV6-1 to TRBJ1-2; D is uncertain. Germline CDR1 is MNHNS and CDR2 is SASEGT. V was clipped by 6 bases and J by 6 bases, with 14 bases between them. The CDR3 length is 13 residues. CDR3 residues: CASRVTGSDGYTF. The CDR3 nucleotides are TGTGCCAGCAGGGTAACCGGGTCCGATGGCTACACCTTC.

The chain has TRBV6-6 and TRBJ1-1; D call uncertain. Germline V gene lookup returns CDR1 MNHNY and CDR2 SVGAGI (reference sequence). V lost 2 bases and J 4 bases, leaving 8 bases between the germline ends. This CDR3 comprises 13 residues. The CDR3 nucleotides read TGTGCCAGCAGTTACAGGGCGGGCACTGAAGCTTTCTTT. It translates to CASSYRAGTEAFF.

This chain links TRBV21-1 with TRBJ2-7; the DNA was not used to check the table's D call, TRBD2. TRBV21-1 is described as a pseudogene. The CDR3 spans 15 residues. The CDR3 DNA reads as TGTGCCAGCAGCACGAGGGGGGGCTCAGCCTACGAGCAGTACGTC. As protein: CASSTRGGSAYEQYV.

DNA for the CDR3: TGTGCCAGTAGTAGCGAGCGGTACAATGAGCAGTTCTTC. The encoded protein is CASSSERYNEQFF. This chain connects TRBV19 to TRBJ2-1; a weak D match, TRBD2 (5 bases). With 4 bases removed from V and 4 bases from J, the gap between germline ends came to 8 bases. Germline V gene data show CDR1 as LNHDA and CDR2 as SQIVND (reference sequence). The CDR3 is 13 residues long. Based on the CDR3 plus reference TRBV19 and TRBJ2-1, the full variable domain is DGGITQSPKYLFRKEGQNVTLSCEQNLNHDAMYWYRQDPGQGLRLIYYSQIVNDFQKGDIAEGYSVSREKKESFPLTVTSAQKNPTAFYLCASSSERYNEQFFGPGTRLTVL.

This chain connects TRBV5-1 to TRBJ1-6; 8 nucleotides align to TRBD1. The V segment lost 0 bases and the J segment 10 bases; nucleotides outside the gene matches: 18. This CDR3 comprises 19 residues. The germline gives CDR1 SGHRS, CDR2 YFSETQ. The CDR3 region is CASSLASSALRQGSSPLHF. The CDR3 nucleotides are TGCGCCAGCAGCTTGGCCAGCTCGGCCCTTCGACAGGGGTCGTCACCCCTCCACTTT.

The chain uses TRBV5-4 and TRBJ2-7, with 10 bases fitting TRBD2. This CDR3 comprises 17 residues. Losses at the gene ends were 1 base for V and 1 base for J; bases not matched to a gene: 8. Germline V gene lookup returns CDR1 SGHNT and CDR2 YYREEE (reference sequence). The CDR3: CASSLFASGGASYEQYV. The CDR3 DNA follows: TGTGCCAGCAGCTTGTTTGCTAGCGGGGGCGCTTCCTACGAGCAGTACGTC.

The chain employs TRBV9 and TRBJ2-2, with D uncertain. Trimming took 2 bases from V and 8 from J, leaving 10 bases between them. This CDR3 region has 13 residues. Germline V CDR1 and CDR2: SGDLS, YYNGEE. CDR3 nucleotides: TGTGCCAGCAGCGTCCCCGGGTATGGGGAGCTGTTTTTT. Translated, it gives CASSVPGYGELFF.

The chain joins TRBV7-3 to TRBJ2-1; 8 bases agree with TRBD2. V lost 3 bases and J lost 6; bases outside the gene matches: 4. Per germline, CDR1 SGHTA and CDR2 FQGTGA. The CDR3 covers 14 residues. CDR3 region: CASSFSGRANEQFF. Here the CDR3 DNA reads TGTGCCAGCAGCTTCAGCGGGAGAGCCAATGAGCAGTTCTTC.

Here the CDR3 DNA reads TGTGCCAGTAGTAGACATAGGCTAGCGGGGGGGGGAGAGACCCAGTACTTC. It yields the protein CASSRHRLAGGGETQYF. V is TRBV19 and J is TRBJ2-5; TRBD2 matches at 12 bases. Trimming at V came to 4 bases and at J to 4 bases, leaving 10 bases not matched to a gene. This CDR3 region has 17 residues. From germline, CDR1 is LNHDA and CDR2 SQIVND (reference sequence).

This chain links TRBV6-1 with TRBJ2-7; TRBD1 might be the D (5 bases). CDR1 MNHNS and CDR2 SASEGT come from the germline V gene. The V end was cut by 0 bases, the J end by 3 bases, with 15 bases between. This CDR3 has 16 residues. This CDR3 reads CASSEASGQGSYEQYV. CDR3 bases: TGTGCCAGCAGTGAAGCCTCAGGGCAGGGAAGCTACGAGCAGTACGTC.

J is TRBJ1-2 and V is TRBV5-5; weak D call: TRBD1 (5 bases). This CDR3 has 14 amino acids. In germline, CDR1 is SGHKS, CDR2 YYEKEE (reference sequence). Deletions cut 2 bases from V and 8 bases from J, with 16 bases between. In DNA, the CDR3 is TGTGCCAGCAGCTTTGGGGCTTTGAAAGACGGCTACACCTTC. Translated, it gives CASSFGALKDGYTF. Full variable domain (remainder filled in from reference TRBV5-5 and TRBJ1-2): DAGVTQSPTHLIKTRGQQVTLRCSPISGHKSVSWYQQVLGQGPQFIFQYYEKEERGRGNFPDRFSARQFPNYSSELNVNALLLGDSALYLCASSFGALKDGYTFGSGTRLTVV.

The gene calls are TRBV10-1 and TRBJ2-7; D gene unclear. V was clipped by 3 bases and J by 0 bases, with 9 bases between them. The CDR3 contains 14 residues. CDR1 is WNHNN, CDR2 SYGVQD, per germline (reference sequence). The CDR3 protein is CASSDARSSYEQYF. CDR3 nucleotides: TGCGCCAGCAGTGATGCACGGAGCTCCTACGAGCAGTACTTC.

This chain links TRBV30 with TRBJ2-3; TRBD1 matches at 9 bases. The germline gives CDR1 GTSNPN, CDR2 SVGIG (reference sequence). CDR3 length: 14 residues. The V segment lost 5 bases and the J segment 4 bases; nucleotides outside the gene matches: 7. The CDR3 DNA is TGTGCCTGGGCGGGACAGGGAAGGTCAGATACGCAGTATTTT. This sequence encodes CAWAGQGRSDTQYF.

The rearrangement joins TRBV5-6 to TRBJ2-7; 8 bases are a match to TRBD2. V was clipped by 6 bases and J by 3 bases; unmatched bases: 8. This CDR3 has 14 residues. The germline CDR1 and CDR2 sequences are SGHDT and YYEEEE. For the CDR3, the DNA is TGTGCCAGCACCCCGGGGGGGGTTGGCTACGAGCAGTACGTC. Amino acid sequence: CASTPGGVGYEQYV.

The chain employs TRBV7-2 and TRBJ2-7, with 10 positions matching TRBD2. This CDR3 contains 13 residues. Germline V lookup: CDR1 SGHTA, CDR2 FQGNSA. The J segment lost 6 bases and the V segment lost 3 bases, leaving 2 bases of the junction unmatched. The CDR3 protein is CASSLGLATEQYF. Here the CDR3 DNA reads TGTGCCAGCAGCTTGGGACTAGCGACCGAGCAGTACTTC.

The CDR3 sequence is CASSLGSGRYGYTF. CDR3 bases: TGCGCCAGCAGCTTGGGTTCAGGGCGGTATGGCTACACCTTC. The chain uses TRBV5-1 and TRBJ1-2; TRBD1 might be the D (5 bases). The CDR3 has 14 residues. The germline gives CDR1 SGHRS, CDR2 YFSETQ. The V end was cut by 0 bases, the J end by 5 bases, with 11 bases between. The complete variable domain, with remaining parts taken from reference TRBV5-1 and TRBJ1-2, reads KAGVTQTPRYLIKTRGQQVTLSCSPISGHRSVSWYQQTPGQGLQFLFEYFSETQRNKGNFPGRFSGRQFSNSRSEMNVSTLELGDSALYLCASSLGSGRYGYTFGSGTRLTVV.

The chain recombines TRBV6-1 with TRBJ2-3; D may be TRBD2 (6 bases). Deletions cut 6 bases from V and 0 bases from J, with 13 bases between. This CDR3 comprises 15 residues. Germline-derived CDR1 and CDR2 are MNHNS and SASEGT. The CDR3 sequence: CASSLGGASTDTQYF. Written as DNA, the CDR3 is TGTGCCAGCAGCCTTGGCGGGGCTAGCACAGATACGCAGTATTTT.

The chain couples TRBV5-4 to TRBJ1-1; 8 positions agree with TRBD1. With V trimmed by 6 bases and J by 0 bases, 16 bases remained unmatched. Per the germline V gene, CDR1 is SGHNT and CDR2 is YYREEE (reference sequence). The CDR3 spans 18 residues. In nucleotides, the CDR3 is TGTGCCAGCAAACAGGGGGTGAATTTGGGTGGCATGAACACTGAAGCTTTCTTT. Amino acid sequence: CASKQGVNLGGMNTEAFF.